The clone carrying this TCR beta chain was observed a few times. The antigen is undetermined. The data were taken from a study of post-analysis software for immune sequencing data. Broader study findings: Controls showed significantly higher normalized Chao1 diversity than did multiple sclerosis patients. Four to six TRBV segments were more frequent in patients than controls; TRBV5-6, TRBV5-1 and TRBV20-1 belonged to this group.

V lost 3 bases, J lost 9 bases, and 10 bases lay in between. The CDR3 spans 12 residues. From germline, CDR1 is MRHNA and CDR2 SNTAGT. The library was made from cDNA and included unique molecular identifiers. TCRdb used MiXCR to reprocess the PCR reads, holding one entry per CDR3 protein. The data contain about 770,000 distinct CDR3 sequences, about half of them singletons. Sequenced material: blood. The TCR originated in a girl aged 10 to 17 with multiple sclerosis. The chain carries TRBV6-4 and TRBJ2-3, with D possibly TRBD1 on 6 matching bases. CDR3 sequence: CASSEGGVTQYF. As DNA, the CDR3 is TGTGCCAGCAGTGAAGGGGGAGTCACGCAGTATTTT.